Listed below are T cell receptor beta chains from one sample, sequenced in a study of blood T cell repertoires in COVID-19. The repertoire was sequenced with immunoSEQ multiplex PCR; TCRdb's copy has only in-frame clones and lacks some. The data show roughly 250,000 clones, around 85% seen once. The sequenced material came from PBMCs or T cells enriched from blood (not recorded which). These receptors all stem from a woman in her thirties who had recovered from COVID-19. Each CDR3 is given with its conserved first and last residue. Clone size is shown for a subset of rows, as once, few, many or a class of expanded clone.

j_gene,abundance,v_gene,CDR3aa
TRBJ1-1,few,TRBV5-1,CATRTGGSNTEAFF
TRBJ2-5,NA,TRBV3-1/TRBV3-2,CASSQVRERNQYF
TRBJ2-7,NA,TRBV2,CASSGRTSGYYSYEQYF
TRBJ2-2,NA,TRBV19,CASINLQGSTGELFF
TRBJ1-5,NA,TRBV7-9,CASSQGFDQPQHF
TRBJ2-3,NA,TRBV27,CASSPVGLSTDTQYF
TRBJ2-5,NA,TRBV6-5,CATFLAGDWETQYF
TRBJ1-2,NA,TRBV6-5,CATTRTGLGFGYTF
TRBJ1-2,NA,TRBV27,CASSFTGGYGYTF
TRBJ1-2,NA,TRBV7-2,CASSLRNEVHGYTF
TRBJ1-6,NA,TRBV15,CATSREPGSSPLHF
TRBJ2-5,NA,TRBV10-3,CAISESGQGLPWTQYF
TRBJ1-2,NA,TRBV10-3,CAIRSRGSDYGYTF
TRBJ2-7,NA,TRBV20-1,CSASEMWEQYF
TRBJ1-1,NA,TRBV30,CAWSRGLNTEAFF
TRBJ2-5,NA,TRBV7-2,CASSQTGLQETQYF
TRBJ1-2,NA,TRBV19,CASKSRERGYGYTF
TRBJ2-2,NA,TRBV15,CATSRVQGGAGELFF
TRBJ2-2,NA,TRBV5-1,CASSQTSGISGELFF
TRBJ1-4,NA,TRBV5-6,CASSTSGGFLTNEKLFF
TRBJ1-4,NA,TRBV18,CASSPPGGSEKLFF
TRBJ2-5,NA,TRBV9,CASSALAGEETQYF
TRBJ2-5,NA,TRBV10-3,CAISEYGTGNSQETQYF
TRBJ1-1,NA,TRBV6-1,CASSELYGGSDTEAFF
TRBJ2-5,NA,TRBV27,CASSSSVRETQYF
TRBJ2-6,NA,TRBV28,CASTSGANVLTF
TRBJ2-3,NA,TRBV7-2,CASSGRLAGGPGTDTQYF
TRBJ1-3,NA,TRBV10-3,CAISDGQDTKLLSGNTIYF
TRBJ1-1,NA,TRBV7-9,CASSWGQTNTEAFF
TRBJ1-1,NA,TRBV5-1,CASTGFRNTEAFF
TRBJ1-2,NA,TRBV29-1,CSVEDRDRAIYTF
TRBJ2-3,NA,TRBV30,CAWAPRQGTQYF
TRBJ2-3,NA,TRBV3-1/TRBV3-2,CASSPPLGGSIRDTQYF
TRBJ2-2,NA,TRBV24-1,CATSQTMGNTGELFF
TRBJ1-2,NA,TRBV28,CASRGKRDREVYTF
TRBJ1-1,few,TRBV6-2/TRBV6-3,CASSGQGMNTEAFF
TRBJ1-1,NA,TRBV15,CATSRAGQGAKAFF
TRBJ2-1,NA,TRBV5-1,CASSSWGQGYNEQFF
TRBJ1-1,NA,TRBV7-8,CASSERINRDTEAFF
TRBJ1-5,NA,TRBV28,CASTPGTGRGQPQHF
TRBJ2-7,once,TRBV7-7,CASSPPGAGPYEQYF
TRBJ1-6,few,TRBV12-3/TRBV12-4,CASKRGDSPLHF
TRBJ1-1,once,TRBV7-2,CASSLAAGGGLAFF
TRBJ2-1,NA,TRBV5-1,CASSLSWLADEQFF
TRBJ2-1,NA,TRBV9,CASSAHGTGPPYNEQFF
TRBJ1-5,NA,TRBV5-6,CASSKDRGGQPQHF
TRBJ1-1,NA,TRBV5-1,CASSPGQGASTEAFF
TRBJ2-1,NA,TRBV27,CASGLAGGPNEQFF
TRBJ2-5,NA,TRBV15,CATSREPPTSGRGGKTQYF
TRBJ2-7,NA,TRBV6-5,CASRQGFEQYF
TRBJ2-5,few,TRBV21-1,CASSPSTAETQYF
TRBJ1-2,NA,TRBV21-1,CASSKVGDRMNYGYTF
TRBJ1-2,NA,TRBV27,CASSSTGTLYGYTF